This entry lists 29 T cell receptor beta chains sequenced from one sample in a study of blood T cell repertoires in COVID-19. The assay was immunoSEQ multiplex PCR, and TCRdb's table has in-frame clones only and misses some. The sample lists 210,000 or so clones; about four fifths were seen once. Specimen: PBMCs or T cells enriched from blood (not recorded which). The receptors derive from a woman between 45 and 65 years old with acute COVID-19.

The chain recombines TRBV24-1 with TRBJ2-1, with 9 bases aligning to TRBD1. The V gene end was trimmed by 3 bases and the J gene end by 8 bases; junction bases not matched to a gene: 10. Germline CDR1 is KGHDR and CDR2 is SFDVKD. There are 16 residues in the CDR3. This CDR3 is CATSDPPGTGYDEQFF. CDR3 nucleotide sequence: TGTGCCACCAGTGATCCGCCCGGGACAGGGTACGATGAGCAGTTCTTC.

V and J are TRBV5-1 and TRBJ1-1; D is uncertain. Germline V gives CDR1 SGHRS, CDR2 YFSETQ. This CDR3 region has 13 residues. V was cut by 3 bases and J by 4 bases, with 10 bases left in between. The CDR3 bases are TGCGCCAGCAGCTCCCTCTACAGCACTGAAGCTTTCTTT. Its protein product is CASSSLYSTEAFF.

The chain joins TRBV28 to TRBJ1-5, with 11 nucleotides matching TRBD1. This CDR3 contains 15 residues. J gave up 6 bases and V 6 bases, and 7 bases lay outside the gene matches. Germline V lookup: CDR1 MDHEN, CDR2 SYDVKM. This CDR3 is CASRSTGQGVQPQHF. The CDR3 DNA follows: TGTGCCAGCAGGAGCACGGGACAGGGGGTTCAGCCCCAGCATTTT.

The CDR3 bases are TGTGCCAGCTCACCACTGAATTTAGACAGCGACTATGGCTACACCTTC. This translates into CASSPLNLDSDYGYTF. J is TRBJ1-2 and V is TRBV18; maybe TRBD1 (5 bases). The CDR3 runs 16 residues. Trimming removed 1 base from V and 3 bases from J, with 15 bases in between. In germline, CDR1 is KGHSH, CDR2 LQKENI.

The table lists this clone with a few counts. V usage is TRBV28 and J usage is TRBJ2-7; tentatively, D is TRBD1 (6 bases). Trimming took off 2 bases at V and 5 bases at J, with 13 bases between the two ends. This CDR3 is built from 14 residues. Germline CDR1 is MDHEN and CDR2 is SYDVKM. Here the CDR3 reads CASSLNRAPHEQYF. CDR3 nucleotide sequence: TGTGCCAGCAGTTTAAACAGGGCTCCCCACGAGCAGTACTTC.

The chain's CDR3 is CASSDPGQGGSYEQYF. CDR3 sequence (DNA): TGTGCCAGCAGTGACCCCGGACAGGGGGGATCCTACGAGCAGTACTTC. V gene TRBV25-1 combines with J gene TRBJ2-7, with 10 bases that match TRBD1. Germline V gene data show CDR1 as MGHDK and CDR2 as SYGVNS. J lost 1 base, V lost 3 bases, and 6 bases had no gene match. CDR3 length: 16 residues.

The DNA of the CDR3 is TGTGCCAGCAGCTTAGGTGGTCCGGGATATTCACCCCTCCACTTT. This codes for CASSLGGPGYSPLHF. This rearrangement joins TRBV7-8 to TRBJ1-6; no clear D. The CDR3 totals 15 residues. V lost 1 base and J lost 8, with 12 bases in between. Germline V gives CDR1 SGHVS, CDR2 FQNEAQ.

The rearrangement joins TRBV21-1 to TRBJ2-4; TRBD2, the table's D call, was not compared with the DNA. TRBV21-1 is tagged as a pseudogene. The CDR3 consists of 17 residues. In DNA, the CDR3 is TGTGCCAGCAGCAAAGGTTGTAAGACTCTAGCCAAAAACATTCAGTACTTC. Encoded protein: CASSKGCKTLAKNIQYF.

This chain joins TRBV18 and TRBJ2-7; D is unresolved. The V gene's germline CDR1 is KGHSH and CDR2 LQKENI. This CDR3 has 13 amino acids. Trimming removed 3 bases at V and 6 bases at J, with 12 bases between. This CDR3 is CASSPLAYGEQYF. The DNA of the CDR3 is TGTGCCAGCTCACCTCTGGCTTATGGCGAGCAGTACTTC.

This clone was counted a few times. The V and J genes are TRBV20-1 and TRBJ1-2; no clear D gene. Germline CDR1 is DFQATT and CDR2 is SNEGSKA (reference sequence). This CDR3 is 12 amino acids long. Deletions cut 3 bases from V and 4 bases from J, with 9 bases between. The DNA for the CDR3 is TGCAGTGCTAGTCCCTGGCTCTATGGCTACACCTTC. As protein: CSASPWLYGYTF.

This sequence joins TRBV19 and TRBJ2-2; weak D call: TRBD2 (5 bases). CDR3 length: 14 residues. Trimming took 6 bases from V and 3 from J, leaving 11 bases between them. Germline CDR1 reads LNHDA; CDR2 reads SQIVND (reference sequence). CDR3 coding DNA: TGTGCCAGTAGGTGGGCCGGGGACACCGGGGAGCTGTTTTTT. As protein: CASRWAGDTGELFF.

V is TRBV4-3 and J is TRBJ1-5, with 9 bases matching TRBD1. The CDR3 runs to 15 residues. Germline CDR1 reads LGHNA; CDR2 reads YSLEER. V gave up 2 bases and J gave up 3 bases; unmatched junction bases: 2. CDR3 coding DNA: TGCGCCAGCAGCCAACACAGGGGGCCCAATCAGCCCCAGCATTTT. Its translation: CASSQHRGPNQPQHF.

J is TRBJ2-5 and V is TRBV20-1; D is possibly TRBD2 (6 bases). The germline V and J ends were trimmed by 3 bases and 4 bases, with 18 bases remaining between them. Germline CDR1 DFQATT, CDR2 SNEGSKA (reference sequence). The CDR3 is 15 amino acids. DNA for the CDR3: TGCAGTGCTAGTTTGCGACCGGGGGAGTTAGAGACCCAGTACTTC. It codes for CSASLRPGELETQYF.

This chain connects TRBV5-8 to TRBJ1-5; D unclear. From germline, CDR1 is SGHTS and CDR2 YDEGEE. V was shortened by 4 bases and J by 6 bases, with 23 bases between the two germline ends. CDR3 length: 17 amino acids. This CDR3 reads CASSDGRISYPGQPQHF. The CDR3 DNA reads TGTGCCAGCAGCGATGGCCGCATCAGCTACCCAGGTCAGCCCCAGCATTTT.

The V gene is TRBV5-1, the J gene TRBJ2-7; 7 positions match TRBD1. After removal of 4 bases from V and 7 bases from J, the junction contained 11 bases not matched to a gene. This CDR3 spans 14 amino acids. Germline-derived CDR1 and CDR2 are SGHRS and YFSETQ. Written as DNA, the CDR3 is TGCGCCAGCAGCATCAGGGGGAGCTCAGGGGAGCAGTACTTC. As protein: CASSIRGSSGEQYF.

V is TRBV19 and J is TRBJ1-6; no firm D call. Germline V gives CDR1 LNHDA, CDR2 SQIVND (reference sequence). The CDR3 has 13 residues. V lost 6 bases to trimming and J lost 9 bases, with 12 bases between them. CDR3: CASSDGPSSPLHF. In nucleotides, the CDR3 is TGTGCCAGTAGCGATGGGCCAAGTTCACCCCTCCACTTT.

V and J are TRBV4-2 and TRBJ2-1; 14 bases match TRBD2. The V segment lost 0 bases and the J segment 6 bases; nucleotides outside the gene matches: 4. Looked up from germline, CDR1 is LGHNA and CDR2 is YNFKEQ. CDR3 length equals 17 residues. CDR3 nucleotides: TGTGCCAGCAGCCAAGAACGCGGGACTAGCGGGAGCAATGAGCAGTTCTTC. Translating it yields CASSQERGTSGSNEQFF.

The CDR3 is CASSSGRFEQYF. In DNA, the CDR3 is TGTGCCAGCAGCTCGGGGAGGTTCGAGCAGTACTTC. This sequence joins TRBV7-9 and TRBJ2-7; D is possibly TRBD2 (6 bases). Germline CDR1 SEHNR, CDR2 FQNEAQ (reference sequence). V lost 4 bases and J lost 6, with 10 bases in between. CDR3 length equals 12 residues.

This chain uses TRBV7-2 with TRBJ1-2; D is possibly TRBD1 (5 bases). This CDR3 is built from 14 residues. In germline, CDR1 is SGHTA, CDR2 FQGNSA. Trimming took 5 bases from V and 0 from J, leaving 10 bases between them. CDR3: CASSPRGANYGYTF. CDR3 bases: TGTGCCAGCAGCCCCCGGGGGGCTAACTATGGCTACACCTTC. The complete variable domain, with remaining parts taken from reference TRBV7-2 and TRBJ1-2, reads GAGVSQSPSNKVTEKGKDVELRCDPISGHTALYWYRQSLGQGLEFLIYFQGNSAPDKSGLPSDRFSAERTGGSVSTLTIQRTQQEDSAVYLCASSPRGANYGYTFGSGTRLTVV.

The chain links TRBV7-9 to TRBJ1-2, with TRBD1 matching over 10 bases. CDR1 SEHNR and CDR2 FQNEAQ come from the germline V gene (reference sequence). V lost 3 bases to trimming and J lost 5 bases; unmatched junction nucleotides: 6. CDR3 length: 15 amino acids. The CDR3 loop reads CASSFAQGQGYGYTF. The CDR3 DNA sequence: TGTGCCAGCAGCTTTGCACAGGGACAGGGGTATGGCTACACCTTC.

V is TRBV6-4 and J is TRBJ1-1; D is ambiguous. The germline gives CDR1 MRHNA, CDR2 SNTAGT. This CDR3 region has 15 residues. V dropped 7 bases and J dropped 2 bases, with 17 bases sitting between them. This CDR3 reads CASTLHAGVNTEAFF. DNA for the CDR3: TGTGCCAGCACCCTTCATGCCGGGGTTAACACTGAAGCTTTCTTT.

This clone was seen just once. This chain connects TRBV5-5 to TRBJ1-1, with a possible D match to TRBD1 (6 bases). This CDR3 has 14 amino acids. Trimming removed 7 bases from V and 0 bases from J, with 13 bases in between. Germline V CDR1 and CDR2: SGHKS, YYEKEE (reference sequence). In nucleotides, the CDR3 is TGTGCCAGCCGCGGGGGGGCTATGAACACTGAAGCTTTCTTT. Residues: CASRGGAMNTEAFF.

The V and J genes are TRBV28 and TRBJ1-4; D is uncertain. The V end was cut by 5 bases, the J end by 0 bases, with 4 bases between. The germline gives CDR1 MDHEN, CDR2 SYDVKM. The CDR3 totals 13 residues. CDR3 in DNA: TGTGCCAGCAGTCAATCAACTAATGAAAAACTGTTTTTT. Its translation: CASSQSTNEKLFF.

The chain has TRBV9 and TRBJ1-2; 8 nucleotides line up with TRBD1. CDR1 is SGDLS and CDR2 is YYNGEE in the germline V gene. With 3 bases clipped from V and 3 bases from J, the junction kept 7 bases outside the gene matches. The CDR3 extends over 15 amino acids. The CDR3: CASSGGQESHYGYTF. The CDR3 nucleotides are TGTGCCAGCAGCGGGGGACAGGAATCGCACTATGGCTACACCTTC.

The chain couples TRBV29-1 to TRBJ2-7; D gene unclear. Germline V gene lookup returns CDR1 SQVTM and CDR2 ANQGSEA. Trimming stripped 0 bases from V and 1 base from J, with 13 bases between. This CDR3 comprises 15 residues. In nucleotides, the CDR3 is TGCAGCGTTGAAGATAAGGCGAACGGGTCCTACGAGCAGTACTTC. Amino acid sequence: CSVEDKANGSYEQYF.

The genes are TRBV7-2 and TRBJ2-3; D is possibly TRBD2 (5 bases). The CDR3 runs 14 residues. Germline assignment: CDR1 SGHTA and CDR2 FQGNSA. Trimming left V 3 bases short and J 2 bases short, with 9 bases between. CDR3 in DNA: TGTGCCAGCAGCTTTAGCGATTCCACAGATACGCAGTATTTT. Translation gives CASSFSDSTDTQYF.

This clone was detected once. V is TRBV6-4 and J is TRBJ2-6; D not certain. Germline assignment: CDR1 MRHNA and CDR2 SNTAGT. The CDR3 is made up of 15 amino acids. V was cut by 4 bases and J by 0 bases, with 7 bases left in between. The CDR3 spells CASSAVYSGANVLTF. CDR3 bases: TGTGCCAGCAGTGCAGTTTACTCTGGGGCCAACGTCCTGACTTTC.

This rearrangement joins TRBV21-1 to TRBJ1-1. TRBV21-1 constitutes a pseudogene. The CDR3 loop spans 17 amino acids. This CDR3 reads CASSKGRVVGMNTEAFF. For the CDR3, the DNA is TGTGCCAGCAGCAAAGGGCGGGTTGTTGGGATGAACACTGAAGCTTTCTTT.

The CDR3 DNA sequence: TGTGCCATCAGTGAGTTGGGCCTTGGGGAGACCCAGTACTTC. Encoded protein: CAISELGLGETQYF. This chain joins TRBV10-3 and TRBJ2-5; no clear D. Trimming left V 1 base short and J 5 bases short, with 11 bases between. The CDR3 covers 14 residues. Germline-derived CDR1 and CDR2 are ENHRY and SYGVKD.